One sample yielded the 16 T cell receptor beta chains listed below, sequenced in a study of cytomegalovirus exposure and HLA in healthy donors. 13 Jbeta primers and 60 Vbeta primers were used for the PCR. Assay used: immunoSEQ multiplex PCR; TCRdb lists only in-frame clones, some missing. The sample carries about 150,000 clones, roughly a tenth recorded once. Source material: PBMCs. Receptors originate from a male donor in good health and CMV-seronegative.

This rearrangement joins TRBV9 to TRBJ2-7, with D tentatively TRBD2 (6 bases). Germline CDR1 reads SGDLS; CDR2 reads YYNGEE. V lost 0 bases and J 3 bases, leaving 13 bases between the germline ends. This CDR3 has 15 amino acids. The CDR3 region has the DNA TGTGCCAGCAGCGTAGTTCCCGGGACTTTCTACGAGCAGTACTTC. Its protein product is CASSVVPGTFYEQYF. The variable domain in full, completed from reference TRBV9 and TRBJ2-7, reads DSGVTQTPKHLITATGQRVTLRCSPRSGDLSVYWYQQSLDQGLQFLIQYYNGEERAKGNILERFSAQQFPDLHSELNLSSLELGDSALYFCASSVVPGTFYEQYFGPGTRLTVT.

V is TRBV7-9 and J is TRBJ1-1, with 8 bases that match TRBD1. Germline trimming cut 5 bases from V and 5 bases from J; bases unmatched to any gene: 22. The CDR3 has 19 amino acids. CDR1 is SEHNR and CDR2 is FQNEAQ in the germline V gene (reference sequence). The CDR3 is CASSPGGQSWSRSWTEAFF. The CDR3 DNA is TGTGCCAGCAGCCCAGGGGGCCAATCTTGGAGTCGTTCTTGGACTGAAGCTTTCTTT.

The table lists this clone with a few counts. This CDR3 reads CASSRERGASYQETQYF. The CDR3 bases are TGTGCCAGCTCCCGAGAGCGGGGGGCCTCGTACCAAGAGACCCAGTACTTC. The chain recombines TRBV18 with TRBJ2-5; 9 nucleotides align to TRBD2. This CDR3 contains 17 residues. Germline V gene lookup returns CDR1 KGHSH and CDR2 LQKENI. V shed 6 bases, J shed 0 bases, and the junction held 11 bases outside the gene matches.

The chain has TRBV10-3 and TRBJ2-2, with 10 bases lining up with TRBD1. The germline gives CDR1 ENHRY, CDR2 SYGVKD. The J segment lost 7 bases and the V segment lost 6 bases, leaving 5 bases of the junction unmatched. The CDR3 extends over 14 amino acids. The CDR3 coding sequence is TGTGCCATCAGCGGACAGGGGGGCGTCGGGGAGCTGTTTTTT. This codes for CAISGQGGVGELFF.

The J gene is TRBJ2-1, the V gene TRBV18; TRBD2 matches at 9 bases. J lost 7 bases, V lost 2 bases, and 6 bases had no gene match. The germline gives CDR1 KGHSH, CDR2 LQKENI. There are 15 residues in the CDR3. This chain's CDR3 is CASSPGLLAGNEQFF. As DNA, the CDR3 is TGTGCCAGCTCACCAGGGCTCCTAGCGGGAAATGAGCAGTTCTTC.

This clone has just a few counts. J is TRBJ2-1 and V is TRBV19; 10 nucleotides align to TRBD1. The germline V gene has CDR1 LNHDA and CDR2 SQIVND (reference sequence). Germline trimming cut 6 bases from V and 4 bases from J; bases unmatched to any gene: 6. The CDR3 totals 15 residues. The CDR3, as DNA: TGTGCCAGTAGCCTCGGACAGGGGGTATACAATGAGCAGTTCTTC. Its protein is CASSLGQGVYNEQFF.

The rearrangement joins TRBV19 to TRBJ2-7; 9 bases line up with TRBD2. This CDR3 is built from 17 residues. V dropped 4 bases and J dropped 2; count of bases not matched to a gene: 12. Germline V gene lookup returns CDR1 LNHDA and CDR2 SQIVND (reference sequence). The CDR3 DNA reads TGTGCCAGTAGTACGCAGATGACTAGCGGACTACCCTACGAGCAGTACTTC. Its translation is CASSTQMTSGLPYEQYF. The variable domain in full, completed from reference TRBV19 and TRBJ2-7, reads DGGITQSPKYLFRKEGQNVTLSCEQNLNHDAMYWYRQDPGQGLRLIYYSQIVNDFQKGDIAEGYSVSREKKESFPLTVTSAQKNPTAFYLCASSTQMTSGLPYEQYFGPGTRLTVT.

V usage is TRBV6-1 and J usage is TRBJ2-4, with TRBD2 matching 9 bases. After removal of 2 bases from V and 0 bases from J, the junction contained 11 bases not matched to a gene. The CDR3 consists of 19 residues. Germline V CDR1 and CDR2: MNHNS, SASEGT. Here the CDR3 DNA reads TGTGCCAGCAGTGAAAGGGCTAGCGGGGACTTCCTAGCCAAAAACATTCAGTACTTC. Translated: CASSERASGDFLAKNIQYF.

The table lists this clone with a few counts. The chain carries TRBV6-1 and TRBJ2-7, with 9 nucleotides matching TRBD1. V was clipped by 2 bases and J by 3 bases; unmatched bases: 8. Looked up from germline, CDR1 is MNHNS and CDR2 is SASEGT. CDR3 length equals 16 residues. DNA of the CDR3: TGTGCCAGCAGTGAACCCGGGACAGGGATTTTCTACGAGCAGTACTTC. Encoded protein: CASSEPGTGIFYEQYF.

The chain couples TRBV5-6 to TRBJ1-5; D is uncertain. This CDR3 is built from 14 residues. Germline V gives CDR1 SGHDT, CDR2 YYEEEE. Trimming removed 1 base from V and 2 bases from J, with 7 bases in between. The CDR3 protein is CASSLLAGNQPQHF. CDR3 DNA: TGTGCCAGCAGCTTGTTGGCCGGCAATCAGCCCCAGCATTTT.

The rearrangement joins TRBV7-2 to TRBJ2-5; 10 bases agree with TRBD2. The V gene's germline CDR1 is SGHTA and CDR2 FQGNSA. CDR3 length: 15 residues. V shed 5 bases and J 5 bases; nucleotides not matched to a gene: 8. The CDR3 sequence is CASSPSGGALETQYF. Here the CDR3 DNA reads TGTGCCAGCAGCCCGAGCGGGGGGGCCTTGGAGACCCAGTACTTC.

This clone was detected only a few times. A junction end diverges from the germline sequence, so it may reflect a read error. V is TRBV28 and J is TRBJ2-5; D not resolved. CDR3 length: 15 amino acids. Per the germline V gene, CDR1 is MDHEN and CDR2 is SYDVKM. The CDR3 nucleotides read TGTGCCAGCAGTGGAGTAGACGTGCCCCAAGAGAACCAGTACTTC. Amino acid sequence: CASSGVDVPQENQYF.

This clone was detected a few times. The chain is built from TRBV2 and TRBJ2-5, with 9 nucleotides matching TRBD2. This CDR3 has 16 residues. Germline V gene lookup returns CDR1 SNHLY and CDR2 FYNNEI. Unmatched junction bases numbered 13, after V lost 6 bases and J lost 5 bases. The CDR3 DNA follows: TGTGCCAGCAGCCTGCTAGCTAGCGGGGCCGGCGAGACCCAGTACTTC. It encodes CASSLLASGAGETQYF.

CDR3 DNA sequence: TGCGCCAGCAGCCAGTCACTTAGGGGTGGCAATCAGCCCCAGCATTTT. Residues: CASSQSLRGGNQPQHF. The chain is built from TRBV4-1 and TRBJ1-5; TRBD1 might be the D (5 bases). The CDR3 covers 16 residues. V was pared by 3 bases and J by 2 bases, with 14 bases between. Germline assignment: CDR1 MGHRA and CDR2 YSYEKL.

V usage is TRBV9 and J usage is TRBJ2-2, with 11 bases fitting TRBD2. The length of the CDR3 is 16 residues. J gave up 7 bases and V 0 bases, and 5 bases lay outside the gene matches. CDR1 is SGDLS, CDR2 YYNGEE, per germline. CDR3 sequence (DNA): TGTGCCAGCAGCGTAGGAACTAGCGGGAGAGTCGGGGAGCTGTTTTTT. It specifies CASSVGTSGRVGELFF.

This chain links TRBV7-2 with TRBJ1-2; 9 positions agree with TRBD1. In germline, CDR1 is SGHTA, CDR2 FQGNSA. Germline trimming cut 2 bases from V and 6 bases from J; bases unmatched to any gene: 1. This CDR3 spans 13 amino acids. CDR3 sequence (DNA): TGTGCCAGCAGCTTATACAGGGGGCATGGCTACACCTTC. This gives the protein CASSLYRGHGYTF.